A selection of T cell receptor beta chains follows, all from one sample in a study of OX40 agonist ivuxolimab in advanced cancers. The method was immunoSEQ multiplex PCR; TCRdb's version includes in-frame clones alone and lacks a portion of them. This sample has fewer than 85,000 clones, with around 82% found just once. Material: CD4+ or CD8+ T cells sorted from blood, obtained in a trial of the OX40 agonist ivuxolimab. These receptor sequences come from an adult with an advanced solid tumor such as melanoma, head and neck, liver or kidney cancer. CDR3s include the opening cysteine and the closing phenylalanine or tryptophan.

v_gene: TRBV4-1
j_gene: TRBJ1-5
len: 15
CDR3aa: CASSQDSGLVQPQHF

v_gene: TRBV27
j_gene: TRBJ1-2
len: 17
CDR3aa: CASSLYLPTVANYGYTF

v_gene: TRBV5-1
j_gene: TRBJ1-3
len: 16
CDR3aa: CASSLVAQNSGNTIYF

v_gene: TRBV6-5
j_gene: TRBJ1-6
len: 16
CDR3aa: CASSYSMAHYNSPLHF

v_gene: TRBV7-2
j_gene: TRBJ2-5
len: 14
CDR3aa: CASSSSSQQETQYF

v_gene: TRBV7-9
j_gene: TRBJ2-5
len: 12
CDR3aa: CASSLRGETQYF

v_gene: TRBV6-5
j_gene: TRBJ1-1
len: 13
CDR3aa: CASSLTRYTEAFF

v_gene: TRBV5-6
j_gene: TRBJ1-1
len: 13
CDR3aa: CASSGALATEAFF

v_gene: TRBV16
j_gene: TRBJ1-5
len: 12
CDR3aa: CASSSGGRAQHF

v_gene: TRBV10-3
j_gene: TRBJ2-7
len: 15
CDR3aa: CAISDGLTGGDEQYF

v_gene: TRBV7-7
j_gene: TRBJ2-5
len: 13
CDR3aa: CASSSLAQETQYF

v_gene: TRBV13
j_gene: TRBJ1-4
len: 15
CDR3aa: CASSFRTGDHEKLFF

v_gene: TRBV9
j_gene: TRBJ2-1
len: 13
CDR3aa: CASSVGQYNEQFF

v_gene: TRBV5-1
j_gene: TRBJ1-2
len: 14
CDR3aa: CASSPGQGNYGYTF

v_gene: TRBV5-4
j_gene: TRBJ1-6
len: 17
CDR3aa: CASSPGASGSYNSPLHF

v_gene: TRBV6-6
j_gene: TRBJ2-1
len: 16
CDR3aa: CASSYKGRGGYNEQFF

v_gene: TRBV19
j_gene: TRBJ1-5
len: 15
CDR3aa: CASSISRTGGQPQHF

v_gene: TRBV7-2
j_gene: TRBJ2-7
len: 18
CDR3aa: CASSLQAKRGATSYEQYF

v_gene: TRBV5-1
j_gene: TRBJ2-6
len: 15
CDR3aa: CASTPAGTGANVLTF

v_gene: TRBV7-2
j_gene: TRBJ1-1
len: 14
CDR3aa: CASSPWGMNTEAFF

v_gene: TRBV5-1
j_gene: TRBJ1-1
len: 14
CDR3aa: CASSLGGANTEAFF

v_gene: TRBV14
j_gene: TRBJ1-4
len: 12
CDR3aa: CASSQANEKLFF

v_gene: TRBV2
j_gene: TRBJ2-5
len: 15
CDR3aa: CASSGGLAGQETQYF

v_gene: TRBV7-8
j_gene: TRBJ2-7
len: 16
CDR3aa: CASSPLKRQHTYEQYF

v_gene: TRBV5-1
j_gene: TRBJ2-7
len: 20
CDR3aa: CASSKDTGTSGRASSYEQYF

v_gene: TRBV11-3
j_gene: TRBJ1-5
len: 13
CDR3aa: CASSLYSNQPQHF

v_gene: TRBV7-7
j_gene: TRBJ1-1
len: 13
CDR3aa: CASSLSENTEAFF

v_gene: TRBV28
j_gene: TRBJ1-1
len: 11
CDR3aa: CASYSGEKAFF

v_gene: TRBV6-5
j_gene: TRBJ1-2
len: 15
CDR3aa: CASSYSINGNYGYTF

v_gene: TRBV18
j_gene: TRBJ1-1
len: 14
CDR3aa: CASSPSGAGTEAFF

v_gene: TRBV19
j_gene: TRBJ1-3
len: 17
CDR3aa: CASSTGQGAFSGNTIYF

v_gene: TRBV5-1
j_gene: TRBJ1-4
len: 16
CDR3aa: CASSLVSGGTNEKLFF

v_gene: TRBV6-1
j_gene: TRBJ2-5
len: 14
CDR3aa: CASSEYDRRETQYF

v_gene: TRBV23-1
j_gene: TRBJ1-3
len: 20
CDR3aa: CASISPTTTFDRRSGNTIYF

v_gene: TRBV5-4
j_gene: TRBJ1-2
len: 16
CDR3aa: CASSLGTGGTGYGYTF

v_gene: TRBV2
j_gene: TRBJ1-1
len: 13
CDR3aa: CASSVASFTEAFF

v_gene: TRBV7-9
j_gene: TRBJ1-4
len: 14
CDR3aa: CASSLVQPNEKLFF